These 15 T cell receptor beta chains share one sample of origin, sequenced in a study of Ad26.COV2.S vaccination and SARS-CoV-2 variants. Treatment in this sample: roughly 18 received Ad26.COV2.S at low or high dose, single or two shots; roughly five received placebo; per-sample allocation not given. Sampling happened 63 days after the first vaccine or placebo injection. Generated by immunoSEQ multiplex PCR, the TCRdb table keeps only in-frame clones and is missing some. The profile shows around 450,000 clones, 80% to 95% of them singletons. The sequenced sample was peripheral blood, obtained in a trial of Ad26.COV2.S vaccine versus placebo. Receptors originate from a person aged 18-60 years who received the Ad26.COV2.S COVID-19 vaccine or a placebo.

This chain connects TRBV28 to TRBJ1-5; perhaps TRBD1 as D (5 bases). The CDR3 is 18 residues long. Germline V gene data show CDR1 as MDHEN and CDR2 as SYDVKM. V dropped 6 bases and J dropped 2 bases, with 23 bases sitting between them. The CDR3: CASSSSPSGRKGNQPQHF. The CDR3 nucleotides read TGTGCCAGCAGCTCAAGCCCATCAGGGAGAAAGGGCAATCAGCCCCAGCATTTT.

The rearrangement uses TRBV27 and TRBJ1-6; no firm D call. The CDR3 length is 12 residues. Trimming removed 6 bases at V and 9 bases at J, with 9 bases between. Per germline, CDR1 MNHEY and CDR2 SMNVEV (reference sequence). CDR3 sequence reads: CASSQNLSPLHF. CDR3 DNA: TGTGCCAGCAGCCAAAACCTTTCACCCCTCCACTTT.

V gene TRBV28 combines with J gene TRBJ1-1; 9 nucleotides line up with TRBD1. Germline V gene lookup returns CDR1 MDHEN and CDR2 SYDVKM. V was clipped by 2 bases and J by 1 base; unmatched bases: 5. The CDR3 runs 16 residues. DNA of the CDR3: TGTGCCAGCAGTTTAAACAGGGGGCAGGGGAACACTGAAGCTTTCTTT. As protein: CASSLNRGQGNTEAFF. Looking up the rest from reference TRBV28 and TRBJ1-1 gives the full variable domain: DVKVTQSSRYLVKRTGEKVFLECVQDMDHENMFWYRQDPGLGLRLIYFSYDVKMKEKGDIPEGYSVSREKKERFSLILESASTNQTSMYLCASSLNRGQGNTEAFFGQGTRLTVV.

This chain uses TRBV30 with TRBJ1-5; D unclear. V lost 0 bases to trimming and J lost 3 bases, with 9 bases between them. Germline values: CDR1 GTSNPN, CDR2 SVGIG (reference sequence). The CDR3 loop spans 14 amino acids. The CDR3 DNA is TGTGCCTGGAGTGTAACACATAACAATCAGCCCCAGCATTTT. As protein: CAWSVTHNNQPQHF.

CDR3 loop: CASSSGGRPNTEAFF. The CDR3 coding sequence is TGTGCCAGCAGCTCTGGAGGACGCCCGAACACTGAAGCTTTCTTT. The gene calls are TRBV7-6 and TRBJ1-1; the D is unclear. Trimming cost V 4 bases and J 1 base, with 13 bases left between them. CDR3 length: 15 amino acids. CDR1 and CDR2 from the germline V gene are SGHVS and FNYEAQ.

The chain is built from TRBV28 and TRBJ2-3; possibly TRBD1 for D (6 bases). Germline assignment: CDR1 MDHEN and CDR2 SYDVKM. V was clipped by 3 bases and J by 0 bases, with 10 bases between them. The CDR3 totals 15 residues. DNA for the CDR3: TGTGCCAGCAGTTTGATAGGACAGAGCACAGATACGCAGTATTTT. Protein product: CASSLIGQSTDTQYF.

The chain is built from TRBV7-2 and TRBJ2-7, with a weak D call TRBD1 (6 bases). V was clipped by 4 bases and J by 0 bases, with 10 bases between them. Germline lookup yields CDR1 SGHTA and CDR2 FQGNSA. CDR3 size: 14 residues. CDR3 nucleotides: TGTGCCAGCAGCTATCAGGGGAGCTCCTACGAGCAGTACTTC. Protein product: CASSYQGSSYEQYF.

The V call is TRBV28, the J call TRBJ2-5, with a tentative D call TRBD2 (6 bases). Looked up from germline, CDR1 is MDHEN and CDR2 is SYDVKM. CDR3 length: 15 residues. The V end was cut by 4 bases, the J end by 3 bases, with 15 bases between. The CDR3: CASSWGVGSEETQYF. The CDR3 nucleotides are TGTGCCAGCAGTTGGGGGGTGGGGAGTGAAGAGACCCAGTACTTC.

The gene calls are TRBV20-1 and TRBJ2-3, with D unclear. This CDR3 has 13 residues. Deletions cut 3 bases from V and 3 bases from J, with 10 bases between. CDR1 and CDR2 from the germline V gene are DFQATT and SNEGSKA (reference sequence). CDR3 DNA: TGCAGTGCTAGTTTTTCCAGAACAGATACGCAGTATTTT. It yields the protein CSASFSRTDTQYF.

V and J are TRBV15 and TRBJ1-2; 9 nucleotides match TRBD1. The CDR3 is 14 amino acids. V was pared by 3 bases and J by 4 bases, with 3 bases of the junction left unmatched. Germline lookup yields CDR1 LNHNV and CDR2 YYDKDF (reference sequence). CDR3 protein: CATSRDRGGYGYTF. The CDR3 region has the DNA TGTGCCACCAGCAGGGACAGGGGCGGCTATGGCTACACCTTC. The full variable domain, in which reference TRBV15 and TRBJ1-2 provide the parts outside the CDR3, is DAMVIQNPRYQVTQFGKPVTLSCSQTLNHNVMYWYQQKSSQAPKLLFHYYDKDFNNEADTPDNFQSRRPNTSFCFLDIRSPGLGDTAMYLCATSRDRGGYGYTFGSGTRLTVV.

The CDR3 DNA is TGTGCCAGCAGCCAAGACCCTAGCTTCTCCTACGAGCAGTACTTC. This sequence encodes CASSQDPSFSYEQYF. The chain combines TRBV3-1 (or the pseudogene TRBV3-2) with TRBJ2-7; tentative D call: TRBD2 (5 bases). The CDR3 runs 15 residues. Between the trimmed V and J ends, which lost 0 bases and 0 bases, there was a span of 9 bases. From germline, CDR1 is LGHDT and CDR2 YNNKEL (reference sequence).

J is TRBJ2-5 and V is TRBV28; D call uncertain. The CDR3 extends over 13 amino acids. The V end lost 6 bases, the J end lost 4 bases, and 12 bases lay between the germline ends. The germline gives CDR1 MDHEN, CDR2 SYDVKM. CDR3 loop: CASRWIRGETQYF. CDR3 coding DNA: TGTGCCAGCAGGTGGATCCGAGGAGAGACCCAGTACTTC.

CDR3 protein: CASSSTSGGTDTQYF. The CDR3 region has the DNA TGTGCCAGCAGTTCAACTAGCGGGGGTACAGATACGCAGTATTTT. This chain connects TRBV7-9 to TRBJ2-3; TRBD2 matches at 11 bases. Per the germline V gene, CDR1 is SEHNR and CDR2 is FQNEAQ (reference sequence). The CDR3 runs 15 residues. The V segment lost 6 bases and the J segment 3 bases; nucleotides outside the gene matches: 5. Complete variable domain (other parts from reference TRBV7-9 and TRBJ2-3): DTGVSQNPRHKITKRGQNVTFRCDPISEHNRLYWYRQTLGQGPEFLTYFQNEAQLEKSRLLSDRFSAERPKGSFSTLEIQRTEQGDSAMYLCASSSTSGGTDTQYFGPGTRLTVL.

The rearrangement joins TRBV7-9 to TRBJ2-7, with 8 bases identical to TRBD1. Germline CDR1 is SEHNR and CDR2 is FQNEAQ (reference sequence). The CDR3 contains 15 residues. V lost 5 bases, J lost 1 base, and 7 bases stayed unmatched. CDR3 in amino acids: CASSPWTGPSYEQYF. DNA for the CDR3: TGTGCCAGCAGCCCGTGGACAGGGCCATCCTACGAGCAGTACTTC.

The V and J genes are TRBV6-5 and TRBJ2-7, with D possibly TRBD1 on 5 matching bases. Germline V lookup: CDR1 MNHEY, CDR2 SVGAGI. The germline V and J ends were trimmed by 5 bases and 7 bases, with 12 bases remaining between them. The CDR3 is made up of 12 amino acids. The CDR3 loop reads CASSTFTGEQYF. The CDR3 region has the DNA TGTGCCAGCAGTACCTTTACAGGAGAGCAGTACTTC.